The T cell receptor (beta chain) described here comes from a study of long-term antiretroviral therapy in people with HIV. Version v3.0 of the immunoSEQ assay was performed at survey level. Here immunoSEQ multiplex PCR was the method, and the copy in TCRdb shows in-frame clones only, minus some. The sample has around 4,400 clones; approximately 90% are singletons. The sample consisted of unsorted PBMCs, taken 1.3 years after starting antiretroviral therapy. The receptor comes from a woman aged 50 to 65 with HIV.

The CDR3 region is CASSLDRGYSGNTIYF. The CDR3 DNA follows: TGTGCCAGCAGCCTCGACAGGGGATACTCTGGAAACACCATATATTTT. The chain combines TRBV11-2 with TRBJ1-3; TRBD1 agrees at 8 bases. V shed 5 bases, J shed 0 bases, and the junction held 6 bases outside the gene matches. Germline V gene lookup returns CDR1 SGHAT and CDR2 FQNNGV. The CDR3 loop spans 16 amino acids. Variable domain in full (rest from reference TRBV11-2 and TRBJ1-3): EAGVAQSPRYKIIEKRQSVAFWCNPISGHATLYWYQQILGQGPKLLIQFQNNGVVDDSQLPKDRFSAERLKGVDSTLKIQPAKLEDSAVYLCASSLDRGYSGNTIYFGEGSWLTVV.